This T cell receptor beta chain was identified during a study of blood T cell repertoires in COVID-19. On the study more broadly: T cells, B-cell-depleted T cells, or PBMCs provided the cDNA or gDNA that served as material.

As originally analysed: Scientists estimated how many nucleated cells there were by amplifying reference gene primers. Assay: immunoSEQ multiplex PCR; the TCRdb copy retains only in-frame clones and omits some. Clone size and V and J calls were adopted from that table, with D and trimming inferred from the DNA. The sample records about 150,000 clones, more than 90% being singletons. The source of this sequence is a man aged 50 or older with acute or convalescent COVID-19. Specimen: peripheral blood.

The CDR3: CASRGPSPETQYF. Here the CDR3 DNA reads TGTGCCAGCAGGGGGCCCAGCCCAGAGACCCAGTACTTC. The chain employs TRBV6-5 and TRBJ2-5; a weak D match, TRBD1 (5 bases). The CDR3 sequence is 13 residues long. Germline values: CDR1 MNHEY, CDR2 SVGAGI. V lost 6 bases and J lost 4, with 12 bases in between.